Listed below are T cell receptor beta chains from one sample, sequenced in a study of vaccination effects on CD4 cells after COVID-19. Produced via immunoSEQ multiplex PCR; TCRdb's table is partial and in-frame only. The repertoire holds tens of thousands of clones, with less than 80% as singletons. These receptors have no identified antigens. The input for sequencing was CD4+ T cells from PBMCs cultured without peptide, taken after COVID-19 vaccination. Receptors originate from a human donor who received a COVID-19 vaccine. The CDR3 runs from the conserved cysteine through the conserved F or W. The order of the fields is D gene, J gene, clone size, V gene, CDR3 length, CDR3 DNA, CDR3 protein. A D gene is named only where the DNA matches it firmly. Clone size is stated in some rows and not others, as once, few, many or a class when expanded.

d_call: -; j_call: TRBJ2-5; clone_size: -; v_call: TRBV12-3/TRBV12-4; cdr3_length: 13; cdr3_nt: TGTGCCAGCAGGCCCCCGGGCCAAGAGACCCAGTACTTC; cdr3_aa: CASRPPGQETQYF
d_call: -; j_call: TRBJ1-1; clone_size: -; v_call: TRBV4-1; cdr3_length: 15; cdr3_nt: TGCGCCAGCAGCGTACGGGGGAACGAGGACACTGAAGCTTTCTTT; cdr3_aa: CASSVRGNEDTEAFF
d_call: -; j_call: TRBJ1-6; clone_size: -; v_call: TRBV30; cdr3_length: 16; cdr3_nt: TGTGCCTGGAGCCGGCCAGGGTCGGGCGTAGGGTCACCCCTCCACTTT; cdr3_aa: CAWSRPGSGVGSPLHF
d_call: TRBD1; j_call: TRBJ1-1; clone_size: few; v_call: TRBV5-1; cdr3_length: 15; cdr3_nt: TGCGCCAGCAGCATCCGGACAGGGGGCAACACTGAAGCTTTCTTT; cdr3_aa: CASSIRTGGNTEAFF
d_call: -; j_call: TRBJ2-2; clone_size: -; v_call: TRBV7-2; cdr3_length: 14; cdr3_nt: TGTGCCAGCAGCTTAGTCGGAGGTTTCGGGGAGCTGTTTTTT; cdr3_aa: CASSLVGGFGELFF
d_call: -; j_call: TRBJ1-1; clone_size: -; v_call: TRBV19; cdr3_length: 15; cdr3_nt: TGTGCCAGTAGTATGTTCGGCGGAGGGGACACTGAAGCTTTCTTT; cdr3_aa: CASSMFGGGDTEAFF
d_call: TRBD1; j_call: TRBJ1-4; clone_size: few; v_call: TRBV28; cdr3_length: 14; cdr3_nt: TGTGCCAGCAGGACAGGGGGAACTAATGAAAAACTGTTTTTT; cdr3_aa: CASRTGGTNEKLFF
d_call: TRBD2; j_call: TRBJ2-2; clone_size: -; v_call: TRBV19; cdr3_length: 16; cdr3_nt: TGTGCCAGTAGCGACCCGGGACTAGCGGGGTCCGGGGAGCTGTTTTTT; cdr3_aa: CASSDPGLAGSGELFF
d_call: -; j_call: TRBJ2-3; clone_size: -; v_call: TRBV6-5; cdr3_length: 14; cdr3_nt: TGTGCCAGCAGTTTTCGGGGAGCCCCAGATACGCAGTATTTT; cdr3_aa: CASSFRGAPDTQYF
d_call: -; j_call: TRBJ2-1; clone_size: -; v_call: TRBV12-3/TRBV12-4; cdr3_length: 12; cdr3_nt: TGTGCCAGCAGTTTCCCATACAATGAGCAGTTCTTC; cdr3_aa: CASSFPYNEQFF
d_call: -; j_call: TRBJ2-3; clone_size: once; v_call: TRBV30; cdr3_length: 12; cdr3_nt: TGTGCCTGTACGGACTCCACAGATACGCAGTATTTT; cdr3_aa: CACTDSTDTQYF
d_call: -; j_call: TRBJ2-4; clone_size: -; v_call: TRBV5-1; cdr3_length: 15; cdr3_nt: TGCGCCAGCAGCTTGGGGGGGACGTTGGGAGACATTCAGTACTTC; cdr3_aa: CASSLGGTLGDIQYF
d_call: TRBD1; j_call: TRBJ2-2; clone_size: -; v_call: TRBV18; cdr3_length: 16; cdr3_nt: TGTGCCAGCTCACCACTGACAGGGTCAGGGACCGGGGAGCTGTTTTTT; cdr3_aa: CASSPLTGSGTGELFF
d_call: -; j_call: TRBJ2-1; clone_size: -; v_call: TRBV27; cdr3_length: 13; cdr3_nt: TGTGCCAGCAGTTTAACAGTCCGCAATGAGCAGTTCTTC; cdr3_aa: CASSLTVRNEQFF
d_call: TRBD1; j_call: TRBJ1-2; clone_size: -; v_call: TRBV7-2; cdr3_length: 13; cdr3_nt: TGTGCCAGCAGCTTAGCCCAAGACAGGGCGATCGCCTTC; cdr3_aa: CASSLAQDRAIAF
d_call: TRBD1; j_call: TRBJ1-2; clone_size: few; v_call: TRBV7-9; cdr3_length: 13; cdr3_nt: TGTGCCACCACGGGACAGGGGTTCTATGGCTACACCTTC; cdr3_aa: CATTGQGFYGYTF
d_call: TRBD1; j_call: TRBJ1-2; clone_size: once; v_call: TRBV30; cdr3_length: 14; cdr3_nt: TGTGCCTGGAGTGTCTTCAGGACAGGGATACGCTACACCTTC; cdr3_aa: CAWSVFRTGIRYTF
d_call: -; j_call: TRBJ1-4; clone_size: once; v_call: TRBV19; cdr3_length: 14; cdr3_nt: TGTGCCAGTTCGACCGGGACCGGGGGTGAAAAACTGTTTTTT; cdr3_aa: CASSTGTGGEKLFF
d_call: -; j_call: TRBJ2-3; clone_size: -; v_call: TRBV6-5; cdr3_length: 15; cdr3_nt: TGTGCCAGCAGAGCGGGACAGGAGCCCACAGATACGCAGTATTTT; cdr3_aa: CASRAGQEPTDTQYF
d_call: -; j_call: TRBJ1-6; clone_size: -; v_call: TRBV6-5; cdr3_length: 14; cdr3_nt: TGTGCCGCCACAGCAGGGGCCTATAATTCACCCCTCCACTTT; cdr3_aa: CAATAGAYNSPLHF
d_call: -; j_call: TRBJ2-2; clone_size: -; v_call: TRBV5-1; cdr3_length: 13; cdr3_nt: TGCGCCAGCAGCTTGGAGGTTTCCGGGGAGCTGTTTTTT; cdr3_aa: CASSLEVSGELFF
d_call: TRBD2; j_call: TRBJ2-1; clone_size: -; v_call: TRBV30; cdr3_length: 15; cdr3_nt: TGTGCCTGGAGTCGGAGCGGGGGGTGGGGCAATGAGCAGTTCTTC; cdr3_aa: CAWSRSGGWGNEQFF
d_call: -; j_call: TRBJ1-4; clone_size: -; v_call: TRBV30; cdr3_length: 15; cdr3_nt: TGTGCCTGGAGTTCTGGCGGGGCAGTGGATAGAAAACTGTTTTTT; cdr3_aa: CAWSSGGAVDRKLFF
d_call: -; j_call: TRBJ1-2; clone_size: -; v_call: TRBV7-2; cdr3_length: 14; cdr3_nt: TGTGCCAGCAGCTTAAACAGGGATCTTGGCGGCTACACCTTC; cdr3_aa: CASSLNRDLGGYTF
d_call: TRBD1; j_call: TRBJ1-4; clone_size: -; v_call: TRBV12-5; cdr3_length: 17; cdr3_nt: TGTGCTAGTGGTTTGGTACCGACAGGGGCGTCCGGCGGAAAACTGTTTTTT; cdr3_aa: CASGLVPTGASGGKLFF
d_call: -; j_call: TRBJ1-6; clone_size: -; v_call: TRBV6-5; cdr3_length: 12; cdr3_nt: TGTGCCAGCGGAATAAGCAATTCACCCCTCCACTTT; cdr3_aa: CASGISNSPLHF
d_call: -; j_call: TRBJ1-2; clone_size: -; v_call: TRBV7-2; cdr3_length: 14; cdr3_nt: TGTGCCAGCAGCTCCCAGTTTCCTAACTATGGCTACACCTTC; cdr3_aa: CASSSQFPNYGYTF
d_call: -; j_call: TRBJ1-5; clone_size: -; v_call: TRBV19; cdr3_length: 14; cdr3_nt: TGTGCCAGTAGTTCGTATTCAAGCAATCAGCCCCAGCATTTT; cdr3_aa: CASSSYSSNQPQHF
d_call: -; j_call: TRBJ1-6; clone_size: -; v_call: TRBV9; cdr3_length: 14; cdr3_nt: TGTGCCAGCAGCGTAGAGGGATATAATTCACCCCTCCACTTT; cdr3_aa: CASSVEGYNSPLHF
d_call: TRBD1; j_call: TRBJ2-4; clone_size: -; v_call: TRBV5-4; cdr3_length: 16; cdr3_nt: TGTGCCAGCAGCAGGACAGGGGAGAGGGCCAAAAACATTCAGTACTTC; cdr3_aa: CASSRTGERAKNIQYF
d_call: -; j_call: TRBJ2-2; clone_size: -; v_call: TRBV7-9; cdr3_length: 14; cdr3_nt: TGTGCCAGCAGCTTATATCGTAACACCGGGGAGCTGTTTTTT; cdr3_aa: CASSLYRNTGELFF
d_call: -; j_call: TRBJ2-1; clone_size: -; v_call: TRBV24-1; cdr3_length: 16; cdr3_nt: TGTGCCACCAGTGAAACGGACAGACCCCGGGGCAATGAGCAGTTCTTC; cdr3_aa: CATSETDRPRGNEQFF
d_call: -; j_call: TRBJ2-3; clone_size: -; v_call: TRBV5-6; cdr3_length: 15; cdr3_nt: TGTGCCAGCAGCTTGTCGCGGTCAGTAGTCGATACGCAGTATTTT; cdr3_aa: CASSLSRSVVDTQYF
d_call: TRBD2; j_call: TRBJ2-3; clone_size: -; v_call: TRBV7-3; cdr3_length: 15; cdr3_nt: TGTGCCAGCAGCCGCGCGGGGGGCCGCACAGATACGCAGTATTTT; cdr3_aa: CASSRAGGRTDTQYF
d_call: TRBD1; j_call: TRBJ2-5; clone_size: -; v_call: TRBV18; cdr3_length: 16; cdr3_nt: TGTGCCAGCTCCTTCACACAGGGGTTGTGGGCAGAGACCCAGTACTTC; cdr3_aa: CASSFTQGLWAETQYF
d_call: -; j_call: TRBJ2-5; clone_size: -; v_call: TRBV6-1; cdr3_length: 14; cdr3_nt: TGTGCCAGCAGTGAAGCGACCGTCCTGAAGACCCAGTACTTC; cdr3_aa: CASSEATVLKTQYF
d_call: -; j_call: TRBJ2-1; clone_size: once; v_call: TRBV24-1; cdr3_length: 16; cdr3_nt: TGTGCCACCAGTGATTTTTACTCGAGCTCCTACAATGAGCAGTTCTTC; cdr3_aa: CATSDFYSSSYNEQFF
d_call: -; j_call: TRBJ1-6; clone_size: -; v_call: TRBV6-4; cdr3_length: 14; cdr3_nt: TGTGCCAGCAGTCCGGTCCAGGGGAATTCACCCCTCCACTTT; cdr3_aa: CASSPVQGNSPLHF
d_call: -; j_call: TRBJ1-1; clone_size: -; v_call: TRBV19; cdr3_length: 17; cdr3_nt: TGTGCCAGTAGTCCCCGGGGGGGAGTGTTCATGAACACTGAAGCTTTCTTT; cdr3_aa: CASSPRGGVFMNTEAFF
d_call: -; j_call: TRBJ1-5; clone_size: -; v_call: TRBV2; cdr3_length: 17; cdr3_nt: TGTGCCAGCAGTGACCCCGGGACTCAGGCGGGCAATCAGCCCCAGCATTTT; cdr3_aa: CASSDPGTQAGNQPQHF
d_call: -; j_call: TRBJ1-6; clone_size: -; v_call: TRBV30; cdr3_length: 14; cdr3_nt: TGTGCCTGGAGAAGGAGGTTGGAAAATTCACCCCTCCACTTT; cdr3_aa: CAWRRRLENSPLHF
d_call: -; j_call: TRBJ2-4; clone_size: few; v_call: TRBV7-6; cdr3_length: 15; cdr3_nt: TGTGCCAGCAGCTTAGTGAGGCTAGCCAAAAACATTCAGTACTTC; cdr3_aa: CASSLVRLAKNIQYF
d_call: -; j_call: TRBJ1-5; clone_size: -; v_call: TRBV6-5; cdr3_length: 14; cdr3_nt: TGTGCCAGCAGTTCGTCTCCTTACAATCAGCCCCAGCATTTT; cdr3_aa: CASSSSPYNQPQHF
d_call: -; j_call: TRBJ1-4; clone_size: -; v_call: TRBV19; cdr3_length: 15; cdr3_nt: TGTGCCAGTAGTATCGGAAGGCAGGCTAATGAAAAACTGTTTTTT; cdr3_aa: CASSIGRQANEKLFF
d_call: TRBD1; j_call: TRBJ1-5; clone_size: -; v_call: TRBV25-1; cdr3_length: 17; cdr3_nt: TGTGCCAGCAGGGGACAGGGCGTTAGTTGTAGCAATCAGCCCCAGCATTTT; cdr3_aa: CASRGQGVSCSNQPQHF
d_call: -; j_call: TRBJ1-5; clone_size: -; v_call: TRBV7-9; cdr3_length: 14; cdr3_nt: TGTGCCAGCAGCTCACGGGGGGGGTACGGGCCCCAGCATTTT; cdr3_aa: CASSSRGGYGPQHF
d_call: TRBD2; j_call: TRBJ2-2; clone_size: -; v_call: TRBV7-3; cdr3_length: 16; cdr3_nt: TGTGCCAGCAGCTACGAACCGGGGGGTGGGACCGGGGAGCTGTTTTTT; cdr3_aa: CASSYEPGGGTGELFF
d_call: -; j_call: TRBJ1-3; clone_size: -; v_call: TRBV15; cdr3_length: 16; cdr3_nt: TGTGCCACCAGCAGAGGGGGGAATCCCCCTGGAAACACCATATATTTT; cdr3_aa: CATSRGGNPPGNTIYF
d_call: -; j_call: TRBJ1-1; clone_size: -; v_call: TRBV6-2/TRBV6-3; cdr3_length: 14; cdr3_nt: TGTGCCAGCAGTTACTCGACTAGAAACACTGAAGCTTTCTTT; cdr3_aa: CASSYSTRNTEAFF
d_call: -; j_call: TRBJ1-2; clone_size: -; v_call: TRBV19; cdr3_length: 11; cdr3_nt: TGTGCCAGTGGTTGGAACTATGGCTACACCTTC; cdr3_aa: CASGWNYGYTF